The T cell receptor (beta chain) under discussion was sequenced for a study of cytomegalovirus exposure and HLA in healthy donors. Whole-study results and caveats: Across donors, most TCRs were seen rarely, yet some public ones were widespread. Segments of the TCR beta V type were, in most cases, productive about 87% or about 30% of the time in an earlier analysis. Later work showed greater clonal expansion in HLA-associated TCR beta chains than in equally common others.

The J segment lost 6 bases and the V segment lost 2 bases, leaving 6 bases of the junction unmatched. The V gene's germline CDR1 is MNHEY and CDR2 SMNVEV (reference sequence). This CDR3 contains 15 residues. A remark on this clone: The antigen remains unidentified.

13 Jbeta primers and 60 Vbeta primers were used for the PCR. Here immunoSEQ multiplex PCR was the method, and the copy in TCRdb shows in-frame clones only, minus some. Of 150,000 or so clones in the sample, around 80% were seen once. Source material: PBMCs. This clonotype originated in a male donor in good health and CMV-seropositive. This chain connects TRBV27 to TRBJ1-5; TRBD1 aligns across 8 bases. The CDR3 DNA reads TGTGCCAGCAGTTTAGGGGGTACAGGGGGTCAGCCCCAGCATTTT. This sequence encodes CASSLGGTGGQPQHF.